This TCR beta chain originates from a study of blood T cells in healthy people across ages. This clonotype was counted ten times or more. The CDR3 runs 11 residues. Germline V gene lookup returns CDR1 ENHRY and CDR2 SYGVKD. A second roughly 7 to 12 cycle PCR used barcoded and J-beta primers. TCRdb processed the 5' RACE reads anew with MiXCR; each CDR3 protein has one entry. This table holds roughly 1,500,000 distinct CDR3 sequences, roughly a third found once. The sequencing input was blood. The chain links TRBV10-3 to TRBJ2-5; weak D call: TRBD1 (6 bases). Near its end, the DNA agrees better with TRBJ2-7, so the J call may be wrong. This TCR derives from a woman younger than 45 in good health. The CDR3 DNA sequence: TGTGCCATCAGCCAGGGGAACGAGCAGTACTTC. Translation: CAISQGNEQYF.